This TCR beta chain was observed in a study of shared clonotypes between healthy human individuals. Assay: immunoSEQ multiplex PCR; the TCRdb copy retains only in-frame clones and omits some. This table has about 2,500,000 clones, roughly nine tenths appearing once. Findings and caveats of the study: Generally, estimated richness proved larger in naive subsets than it did in memory subsets.

Of note for this clone: Antigen specificity is unknown. Other DNA sequences in the same sample also yield this CDR3.

Germline lookup yields CDR1 SGHNT and CDR2 YENEEA. Trimming took 3 bases from V and 0 from J, leaving 6 bases between them. CDR3 length: 14 amino acids. Donation came from healthy HIV-negative adults that had no recent acute infections or vaccinations. All the donors were Caucasian adults who lived in Nashville, Tennessee. The authors divided CD4+ cells into CD45RA+ naive and CD45RA-negative memory subsets. The source of this sequence is a man aged 18 to 29 in good health. The rearrangement links TRBV11-3 to TRBJ2-1, with a tentative D call TRBD2 (6 bases). The sample consisted of naive CD4+ T cells sorted from blood. The subset here: CD45RA+ positively selected. CDR3 sequence reads: CASSLGGSYNEQFF. The CDR3 DNA reads as TGTGCCAGCAGCTTGGGAGGCTCCTACAATGAGCAGTTCTTC.